This T cell receptor beta chain was obtained from a study of T cells in Graves' hyperthyroidism and ophthalmopathy. Study findings and constraints: The model anticipated ophthalmopathy a median approximately 6.7 months pre-onset.

This clonotype was counted a few times. The antigen is unknown. Researchers took RNA transcripts and amplified the TCR beta CDR3 regions from them. In the first-round RT-PCR of the TCR CDR3, the HTBI primer set was used. One entry per CDR3 protein, called by TCRdb with MiXCR from the multiplex PCR reads. The table includes about 640,000 distinct CDR3 sequences, under 25% detected once. V dropped 0 bases and J dropped 9 bases, with 9 bases sitting between them. From germline, CDR1 is MGHRA and CDR2 YSYEKL. This CDR3 contains 13 residues. Uncontrolled infection, other autoimmune disease, pregnancy or lactation led to exclusion.

The genes are TRBV4-1 and TRBJ2-1; no reliable D call. The sequence derives from a man aged 25 to 40 with Graves' ophthalmopathy. The specimen sequenced was blood. The CDR3 protein is CASSQDTTLEQFF. DNA for the CDR3: TGCGCCAGCAGCCAAGACACGACGCTTGAGCAGTTCTTC.